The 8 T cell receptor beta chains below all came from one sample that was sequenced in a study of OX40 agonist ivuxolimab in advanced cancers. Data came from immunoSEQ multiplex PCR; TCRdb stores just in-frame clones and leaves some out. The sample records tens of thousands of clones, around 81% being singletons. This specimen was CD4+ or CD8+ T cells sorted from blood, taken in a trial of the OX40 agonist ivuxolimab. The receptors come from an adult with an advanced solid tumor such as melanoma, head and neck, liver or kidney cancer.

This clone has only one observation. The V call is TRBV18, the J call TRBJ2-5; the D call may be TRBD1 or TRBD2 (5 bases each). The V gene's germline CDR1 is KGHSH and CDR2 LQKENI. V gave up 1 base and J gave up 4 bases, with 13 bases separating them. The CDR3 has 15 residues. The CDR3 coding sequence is TGTGCCAGCTCACCACGGGGGAGTACTGGAGAGACCCAGTACTTC. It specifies CASSPRGSTGETQYF. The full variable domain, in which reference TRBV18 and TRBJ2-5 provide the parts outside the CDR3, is NAGVMQNPRHLVRRRGQEARLRCSPMKGHSHVYWYRQLPEEGLKFMVYLQKENIIDESGMPKERFSAEFPKEGPSILRIQQVVRGDSAAYFCASSPRGSTGETQYFGPGTRLLVL.

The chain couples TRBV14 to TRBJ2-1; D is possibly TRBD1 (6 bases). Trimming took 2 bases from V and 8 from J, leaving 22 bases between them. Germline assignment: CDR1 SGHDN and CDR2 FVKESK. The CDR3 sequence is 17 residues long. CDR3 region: CASSQIVWTAKHDEQFF. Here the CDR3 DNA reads TGTGCCAGCAGCCAAATAGTATGGACAGCCAAACATGATGAGCAGTTCTTC.

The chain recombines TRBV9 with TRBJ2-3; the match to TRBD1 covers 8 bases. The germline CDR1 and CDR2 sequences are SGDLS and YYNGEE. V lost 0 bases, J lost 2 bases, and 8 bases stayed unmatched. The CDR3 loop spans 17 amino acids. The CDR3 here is CASSVDFGQGDTDTQYF. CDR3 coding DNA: TGTGCCAGCAGCGTAGATTTCGGACAGGGCGACACAGATACGCAGTATTTT.

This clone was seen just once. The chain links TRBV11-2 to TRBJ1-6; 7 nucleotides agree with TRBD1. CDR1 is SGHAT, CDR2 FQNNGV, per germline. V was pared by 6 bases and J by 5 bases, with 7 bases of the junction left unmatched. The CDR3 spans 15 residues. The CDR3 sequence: CASRSPGQHNSPLHF. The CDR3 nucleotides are TGTGCCAGCAGATCACCGGGACAGCATAATTCACCCCTCCACTTT.

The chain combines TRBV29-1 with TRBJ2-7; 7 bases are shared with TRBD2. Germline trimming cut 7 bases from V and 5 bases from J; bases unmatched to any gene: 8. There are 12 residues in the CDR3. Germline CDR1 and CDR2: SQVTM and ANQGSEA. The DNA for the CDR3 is TGCAGCGCCGGGGGGACGACCAACGAGCAGTACTTC. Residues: CSAGGTTNEQYF.

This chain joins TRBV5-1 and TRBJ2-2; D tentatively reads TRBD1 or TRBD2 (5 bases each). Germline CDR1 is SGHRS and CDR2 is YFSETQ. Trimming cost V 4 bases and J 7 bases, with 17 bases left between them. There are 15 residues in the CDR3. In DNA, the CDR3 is TGCGCCAGCAGCCCTACGGGACCAGACGTCGGGGAGCTGTTTTTT. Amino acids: CASSPTGPDVGELFF. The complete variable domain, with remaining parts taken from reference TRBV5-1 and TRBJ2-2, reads KAGVTQTPRYLIKTRGQQVTLSCSPISGHRSVSWYQQTPGQGLQFLFEYFSETQRNKGNFPGRFSGRQFSNSRSEMNVSTLELGDSALYLCASSPTGPDVGELFFGEGSRLTVL.

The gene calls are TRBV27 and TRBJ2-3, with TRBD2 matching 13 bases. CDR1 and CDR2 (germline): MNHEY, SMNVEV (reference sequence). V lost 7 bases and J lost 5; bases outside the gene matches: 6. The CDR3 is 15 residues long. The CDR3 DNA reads TGTGCCAGCACCGGACTAGCGGGAGTGAGAGATACGCAGTATTTT. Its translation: CASTGLAGVRDTQYF.

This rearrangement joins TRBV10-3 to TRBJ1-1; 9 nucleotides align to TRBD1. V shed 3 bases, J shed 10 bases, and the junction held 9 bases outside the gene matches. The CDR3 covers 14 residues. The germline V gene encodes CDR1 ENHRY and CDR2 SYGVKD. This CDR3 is CAISDGGTGYVAFF. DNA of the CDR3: TGTGCCATCAGTGACGGGGGGACAGGGTATGTAGCTTTCTTT.